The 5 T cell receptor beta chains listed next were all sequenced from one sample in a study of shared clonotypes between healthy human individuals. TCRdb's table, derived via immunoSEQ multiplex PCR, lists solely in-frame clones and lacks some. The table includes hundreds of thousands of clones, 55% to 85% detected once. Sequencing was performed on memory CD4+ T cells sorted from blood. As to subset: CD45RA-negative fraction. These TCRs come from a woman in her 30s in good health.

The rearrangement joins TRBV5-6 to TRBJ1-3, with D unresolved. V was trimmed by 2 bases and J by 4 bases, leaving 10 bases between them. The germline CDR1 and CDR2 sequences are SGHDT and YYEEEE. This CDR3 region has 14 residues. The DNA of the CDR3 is TGTGCCAGCAGCTTTAGGGCGGCCGGAAACACCATATATTTT. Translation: CASSFRAAGNTIYF. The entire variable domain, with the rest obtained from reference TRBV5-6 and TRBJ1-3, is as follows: DAGVTQSPTHLIKTRGQQVTLRCSPKSGHDTVSWYQQALGQGPQFIFQYYEEEERQRGNFPDRFSGHQFPNYSSELNVNALLLGDSALYLCASSFRAAGNTIYFGEGSWLTVV.

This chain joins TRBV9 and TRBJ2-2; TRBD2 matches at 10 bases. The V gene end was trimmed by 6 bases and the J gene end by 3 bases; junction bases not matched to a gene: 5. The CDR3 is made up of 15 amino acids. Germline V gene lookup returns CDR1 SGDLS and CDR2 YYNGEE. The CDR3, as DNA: TGTGCCAGCACTCTAGCGGGGGAATACACCGGGGAGCTGTTTTTT. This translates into CASTLAGEYTGELFF.

The CDR3 loop reads CAISEDRDTETQYF. As DNA, the CDR3 is TGTGCCATCAGTGAAGACCGGGACACGGAGACCCAGTACTTC. The chain is built from TRBV10-3 and TRBJ2-5, with D perhaps TRBD1 (6 bases). Germline V gene sequence: CDR1 ENHRY, CDR2 SYGVKD. This CDR3 region has 14 residues. Trimming pared 3 bases from V and 5 bases from J, leaving 13 bases between.

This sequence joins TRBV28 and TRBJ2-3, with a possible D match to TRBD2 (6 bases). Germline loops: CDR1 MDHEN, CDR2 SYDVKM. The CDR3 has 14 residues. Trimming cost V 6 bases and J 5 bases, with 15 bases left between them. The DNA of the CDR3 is TGTGCCAGCAGACCAGCGGGTGTGAAAGATACGCAGTATTTT. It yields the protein CASRPAGVKDTQYF.

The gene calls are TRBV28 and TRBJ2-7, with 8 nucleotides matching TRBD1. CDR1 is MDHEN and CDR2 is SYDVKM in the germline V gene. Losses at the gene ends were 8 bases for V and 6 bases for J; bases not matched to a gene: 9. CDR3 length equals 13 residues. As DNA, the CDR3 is TGTGCCAGCGAGGAGGACAGGGCGCGCGAGCAGTACTTC. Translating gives CASEEDRAREQYF.